This T cell receptor beta chain was recovered during a study of identical twins. Study-wide results and caveats: Modelling underestimated the level of out-of-frame TCR alpha sharing observed in monozygotic twins. For out-of-frame alpha sequences shared by twins, low generation probability was in excess. Reduced insertions were recorded for abundant cord blood beta clonotypes, with no such pattern in memory repertoires.

The authors used template switching to add a universal primer site and gave cDNA unique molecular identifiers. TCRdb recomputed calls from the 5' RACE reads with MiXCR, one row per CDR3 protein. This table holds under 1 million distinct CDR3 sequences, 12% found once. V lost 1 base to trimming and J lost 5 bases, with 2 bases between them. There are 11 residues in the CDR3. This clonotype is judged medium-sized. Its specificity is unknown. These data are also associated with another study on yellow fever vaccine responses in identical twins.

The gene calls are TRBV12-3 or TRBV12-4 and TRBJ2-5; D unclear. Sequences were obtained from PBMCs. This TCR was recovered from a woman aged 18-35 years in good health. The CDR3 spells CASSLGETQYF. The DNA of the CDR3 is TGTGCCAGCAGTTTAGGGGAGACCCAGTACTTC.